Listed below are T cell receptor beta chains from one sample, sequenced in a study of OX40 agonist ivuxolimab in advanced cancers. The protocol was immunoSEQ multiplex PCR, while the TCRdb copy is restricted to in-frame clones and leaves out a portion. The sample records about 30,000 clones, over 75% being singletons. The source material was CD4+ or CD8+ T cells sorted from blood, sampled in a trial of the OX40 agonist ivuxolimab. Receptor source: an adult with an advanced solid tumor such as melanoma, head and neck, liver or kidney cancer. The CDR3 runs from the conserved cysteine through the conserved F or W. The D gene is left open where the match is weak. A clone size is listed for some rows: how often the clone was seen (once, few, many), or a class if it is expanded.

TRBJ2-2 | . | 14 | TRBV10-2 | . | CASKAGLNTGELFF | TGCGCCAGCAAGGCAGGCTTGAACACCGGGGAGCTGTTTTTT
TRBJ2-3 | once | 17 | TRBV2 | TRBD2 | CASSEAPGLANTDTQYF | TGTGCCAGCAGTGAAGCCCCGGGACTAGCGAACACAGATACGCAGTATTTT
TRBJ1-1 | once | 15 | TRBV19 | TRBD1 | CASSPLSSRGQGAFF | TGTGCCAGTAGTCCGCTCTCGTCCAGGGGGCAAGGAGCTTTCTTT
TRBJ1-1 | . | 15 | TRBV7-6 | . | CASSLRTALNTEAFF | TGTGCCAGCAGCCTCAGGACAGCCCTGAACACTGAAGCTTTCTTT
TRBJ1-2 | . | 13 | TRBV7-2 | TRBD1 | CASSLRGTGGYTF | TGTGCCAGCAGCTTAAGGGGGACAGGCGGCTACACCTTC
TRBJ1-4 | . | 13 | TRBV11-2 | . | CASSWDPLEKLFF | TGTGCCAGCAGCTGGGATCCTTTGGAAAAACTGTTTTTT
TRBJ1-4 | . | 13 | TRBV5-5 | . | CASSFPGDEKLFF | TGTGCCAGCAGCTTTCCAGGGGACGAAAAACTGTTTTTT
TRBJ2-7 | few | 13 | TRBV19 | TRBD1 | CASSIGTAYEQYF | TGTGCCAGTAGTATCGGGACAGCCTACGAGCAGTACTTC
TRBJ1-1 | . | 12 | TRBV6-1 | . | CASSEDGTEAFF | TGTGCCAGCAGTGAAGATGGCACTGAAGCTTTCTTT
TRBJ1-1 | once | 15 | TRBV6-5 | . | CATNPGTGLNTEAFF | TGTGCCACCAACCCCGGGACGGGGCTTAACACTGAAGCTTTCTTT
TRBJ1-5 | . | 13 | TRBV2 | . | CASSEGLNQPQHF | TGTGCCAGCAGCGAAGGCCTCAATCAGCCCCAGCATTTT
TRBJ1-1 | . | 13 | TRBV30 | TRBD1 | CAWRDRGYTEAFF | TGTGCCTGGAGGGACAGGGGCTACACTGAAGCTTTCTTT
TRBJ2-7 | few | 14 | TRBV14 | . | CASSQGLGFSKQYF | TGTGCCAGCAGCCAAGGATTGGGGTTTTCCAAGCAGTACTTC
TRBJ1-2 | . | 17 | TRBV19 | . | CASSIDWTAPRSNGYTF | TGTGCCAGTAGTATAGATTGGACAGCCCCTCGCTCTAATGGCTACACCTTC
TRBJ2-1 | . | 14 | TRBV25-1 | . | CASSWDGVYNEQFF | TGTGCCAGCAGTTGGGACGGAGTATACAATGAGCAGTTCTTC
TRBJ1-2 | . | 16 | TRBV29-1 | . | CSVEGIGTGQIYGYTF | TGCAGCGTTGAAGGTATCGGTACAGGACAGATCTATGGCTACACCTTC
TRBJ2-1 | . | 16 | TRBV27 | TRBD1 | CASRADRESSYNEQFF | TGTGCCAGCAGGGCGGACAGGGAAAGCTCCTACAATGAGCAGTTCTTC
TRBJ2-1 | once | 15 | TRBV2 | . | CASSELGWLAAEQFF | TGTGCCAGCAGTGAGCTCGGGTGGCTGGCCGCTGAGCAGTTCTTC
TRBJ1-1 | . | 16 | TRBV10-2 | TRBD1 | CASSRRGLEGNTEAFF | TGCGCCAGCAGCCGCAGGGGGCTGGAAGGGAACACTGAAGCTTTCTTT
TRBJ2-7 | . | 13 | TRBV18 | . | CASSPPGDPEQYF | TGTGCCAGCTCACCACCGGGGGATCCCGAGCAGTACTTC
TRBJ2-2 | . | 13 | TRBV6-6 | . | CASRFSNTGELFF | TGTGCCAGCAGATTTTCGAACACCGGGGAGCTGTTTTTT
TRBJ1-6 | . | 12 | TRBV7-8 | . | CASSFGKSPLHF | TGTGCCAGCAGCTTTGGAAAATCACCCCTCCACTTT
TRBJ2-1 | . | 17 | TRBV27 | TRBD2 | CASSSLLAGGAYNEQFF | TGTGCCAGCAGTTCTCTCCTAGCGGGGGGGGCCTACAATGAGCAGTTCTTC
TRBJ2-5 | . | 15 | TRBV19 | TRBD1 | CASGTGGTSPETQYF | TGTGCCAGTGGGACAGGGGGCACCTCTCCGGAGACCCAGTACTTC
TRBJ2-1 | . | 15 | TRBV5-1 | TRBD1 | CASSWTGTGYNEQFF | TGCGCCAGCAGCTGGACCGGGACAGGGTACAATGAGCAGTTCTTC
TRBJ2-2 | . | 12 | TRBV4-1 | . | CASSQVPGELFF | TGCGCCAGCAGCCAAGTTCCCGGGGAGCTGTTTTTT
TRBJ1-1 | . | 18 | TRBV6-1 | TRBD1 | CASSDPSSWTGGFSEAFF | TGTGCCAGCAGTGACCCCTCCTCCTGGACAGGGGGCTTTTCTGAAGCTTTCTTT
TRBJ1-1 | . | 13 | TRBV5-4 | TRBD1 | CASSAQGATEAFF | TGTGCCAGCAGCGCACAGGGGGCGACTGAAGCTTTCTTT
TRBJ2-1 | . | 14 | TRBV5-5 | . | CASSLAGDYNEQFF | TGTGCCAGCAGCTTGGCAGGGGACTACAATGAGCAGTTCTTC
TRBJ2-2 | . | 14 | TRBV6-6 | . | CASSYSRDTGELFF | TGTGCCAGCAGTTATTCGAGGGACACCGGGGAGCTGTTTTTT
TRBJ1-2 | . | 14 | TRBV5-1 | . | CASSLAVENYGYTF | TGCGCCAGCAGCTTGGCAGTCGAGAACTATGGCTACACCTTC
TRBJ2-7 | . | 14 | TRBV5-4 | . | CASSLVDSTYEQYF | TGTGCCAGCAGCTTGGTGGACAGTACCTACGAGCAGTACTTC
TRBJ2-3 | . | 17 | TRBV4-2 | TRBD2 | CASSQEEGLAGSDTQYF | TGTGCCAGCAGCCAAGAAGAGGGACTAGCGGGGTCAGATACGCAGTATTTT
TRBJ1-2 | . | 14 | TRBV10-3 | . | CASSYSGTKYGYTF | TGTGCCAGCAGTTACTCTGGGACAAAGTATGGCTACACCTTC
TRBJ2-5 | . | 15 | TRBV25-1 | TRBD1 | CASSAPRDSPGTQYF | TGTGCCAGCAGCGCACCTCGGGACAGCCCTGGGACCCAGTACTTC
TRBJ2-4 | once | 19 | TRBV21-1 | . | CASSNMRTRLVIAKNIQYF | TGTGCCAGCAGCAATATGAGGACCCGACTAGTGATAGCCAAAAACATTCAGTACTTC
TRBJ1-1 | . | 18 | TRBV11-1 | TRBD1 | CASSLGGQQGTWVTEAFF | TGTGCCAGCAGCTTAGGGGGACAGCAGGGAACCTGGGTCACTGAAGCTTTCTTT
TRBJ2-7 | . | 14 | TRBV5-1 | TRBD1 | CASTGPGTGSEQYF | TGCGCCAGCACCGGTCCCGGGACAGGGTCCGAGCAGTACTTC
TRBJ2-3 | . | 14 | TRBV5-5 | . | CASDPALATDTQYF | TGTGCCAGCGACCCTGCGCTAGCCACAGATACGCAGTATTTT
TRBJ2-3 | . | 17 | TRBV10-3 | . | CAISEPGSYTSTDTQYF | TGTGCCATCAGTGAACCAGGGTCATACACTAGCACAGATACGCAGTATTTT
TRBJ1-2 | . | 15 | TRBV4-2 | TRBD1 | CASSQDRRANYGYTF | TGTGCCAGCAGCCAGGACAGGAGAGCTAACTATGGCTACACCTTC
TRBJ2-3 | . | 16 | TRBV7-9 | TRBD2 | CASSLTGGNPTDTQYF | TGTGCCAGCAGCTTAACGGGGGGAAATCCCACAGATACGCAGTATTTT
TRBJ2-1 | few | 14 | TRBV11-1 | . | CASSLPEPNNEQFF | TGTGCCAGCAGCTTACCGGAGCCAAACAATGAGCAGTTCTTC
TRBJ2-3 | . | 17 | TRBV27 | . | CASSPSTGDWGTDTQYF | TGTGCCAGCAGTCCCTCAACAGGTGATTGGGGCACAGATACGCAGTATTTT
TRBJ2-2 | . | 14 | TRBV10-3 | . | CASAPGLNTGELFF | TGTGCCTCCGCCCCCGGTCTGAACACCGGGGAGCTGTTTTTT